The sequence of this T cell receptor beta chain was determined in a study of blood T cell repertoires in COVID-19. Across the whole study: Both acute and convalescent COVID-19 samples were obtained from the United States, Italy and Spain. In each case, the material was cDNA or gDNA derived from T cells, B-cell-depleted T cells, or PBMCs.

In the original processing: For nucleated cells, counts were estimated from reference gene primer amplification. Sequencing used immunoSEQ multiplex PCR; TCRdb keeps in-frame clones, though not all of them. The V and J calls and clone size come from that table; D and trimming were worked out from the DNA. The sample yields approximately 94,000 clones, about 89% seen once. The CDR3 extends over 15 amino acids. The germline V gene encodes CDR1 MNHEY and CDR2 SVGAGI. The V end lost 6 bases, the J end lost 5 bases, and 16 bases lay between the germline ends. The chain couples TRBV6-5 to TRBJ1-4; D unclear. Sequencing used peripheral blood. The sequence came from a woman between 50 and 59 years old in a cohort sampled during active COVID-19. The CDR3 reads CASRPGSTLNEKLFF. The CDR3 DNA reads as TGTGCCAGCAGGCCAGGATCGACGCTGAATGAAAAACTGTTTTTT.